This entry lists 22 T cell receptor beta chains sequenced from one sample in a study of shared clonotypes between healthy human individuals. Produced via immunoSEQ multiplex PCR; TCRdb's table is partial and in-frame only. Of 1.4 million or so clones in the sample, 97% to 99% were seen once. The sample consisted of naive CD4+ T cells sorted from blood. The subset is: CD45RA+ positively selected. The source is a young man in good health.

The DNA for the CDR3 is TGTGCTAGTGGTTTAGGGGGATCGGAGACCCAGTACTTC. This sequence encodes CASGLGGSETQYF. The rearrangement uses TRBV12-5 and TRBJ2-5, with D possibly being TRBD1 (6 bases). CDR3 length equals 13 residues. The germline CDR1 and CDR2 sequences are LGHNT and FRNRAP. V was shortened by 3 bases and J by 5 bases, with 10 bases between the two germline ends.

About this clone itself: Distinct nucleotide sequences in the sample also encode this CDR3. The CDR3: CASSLLGYEQYF. Here the CDR3 DNA reads TGTGCCAGCAGCTTATTGGGCTACGAGCAGTACTTC. The V gene is TRBV7-2, the J gene TRBJ2-7; no firm D call. The V end was cut by 2 bases, the J end by 3 bases, with 5 bases between. Germline CDR1 SGHTA, CDR2 FQGNSA. The CDR3 totals 12 residues.

Concerning this clone: The sample contains more than one DNA sequence encoding this CDR3. For the CDR3, the DNA is TGCGCCAGCAGCCCGGGTTCTGGGGCCAACGTCCTGACTTTC. Protein product: CASSPGSGANVLTF. The rearrangement links TRBV5-1 to TRBJ2-6; D not certain. The V end was cut by 4 bases, the J end by 1 base, with 6 bases between. The CDR3 runs 14 residues. Germline values: CDR1 SGHRS, CDR2 YFSETQ.

This chain connects TRBV7-3 to TRBJ2-7, with D unresolved. V was cut by 2 bases and J by 0 bases, with 11 bases left in between. Germline V lookup: CDR1 SGHTA, CDR2 FQGTGA. The CDR3 has 15 amino acids. The CDR3, as DNA: TGTGCCAGCAGCTTAGGCGGAGTGAGCTCCTACGAGCAGTACTTC. This translates into CASSLGGVSSYEQYF.

The V call is TRBV2, the J call TRBJ2-7; TRBD1 matches at 9 bases. The J segment lost 4 bases and the V segment lost 6 bases, leaving 10 bases of the junction unmatched. Per germline, CDR1 SNHLY and CDR2 FYNNEI. This CDR3 region has 15 residues. CDR3 loop: CASRIGTGRTYEQYF. The CDR3 DNA is TGTGCCAGCAGGATAGGGACAGGGCGAACGTACGAGCAGTACTTC.

This chain connects TRBV9 to TRBJ2-1; D possibly corresponds to TRBD2 (5 bases). This CDR3 is 15 amino acids long. V was pared by 0 bases and J by 5 bases, with 12 bases between. Looked up from germline, CDR1 is SGDLS and CDR2 is YYNGEE. CDR3 protein: CASSVELAGDNEQFF. CDR3 DNA: TGTGCCAGCAGCGTAGAGCTTGCGGGTGACAATGAGCAGTTCTTC. Filled out from reference TRBV9 and TRBJ2-1, the complete variable domain reads DSGVTQTPKHLITATGQRVTLRCSPRSGDLSVYWYQQSLDQGLQFLIQYYNGEERAKGNILERFSAQQFPDLHSELNLSSLELGDSALYFCASSVELAGDNEQFFGPGTRLTVL.

The chain has TRBV5-5 and TRBJ2-1; possibly TRBD1 for D (5 bases). The CDR3 consists of 15 residues. Germline CDR1 and CDR2: SGHKS and YYEKEE (reference sequence). With 2 bases removed from V and 1 base from J, the gap between germline ends came to 10 bases. CDR3 coding DNA: TGTGCCAGCAGCTTTACGAGACAGTCCTACAATGAGCAGTTCTTC. Protein product: CASSFTRQSYNEQFF.

About this clone: Within the sample, other DNA sequences also encode this same CDR3. V gene TRBV18 combines with J gene TRBJ1-1; 8 bases match TRBD1. Germline CDR1 reads KGHSH; CDR2 reads LQKENI. The CDR3 sequence is 14 residues long. The V and J ends lost 5 bases and 2 bases, in that order; junction bases with no gene match: 4. The CDR3 sequence: CASSLDRGNTEAFF. The CDR3, as DNA: TGTGCCAGCTCATTAGACAGGGGAAACACTGAAGCTTTCTTT.

This chain connects TRBV10-3 to TRBJ2-7; D gene ambiguous. The V gene's germline CDR1 is ENHRY and CDR2 SYGVKD. The CDR3 consists of 12 residues. V dropped 7 bases and J dropped 7 bases, with 14 bases sitting between them. The CDR3 DNA follows: TGTGCCATCACCCAGTCAGGAACAGAGCAGTACTTC. Its translation: CAITQSGTEQYF.

The CDR3 DNA is TGTGCCAGCAGCTTAGCGGGGGACAGGGGCGCATACGAGCAGTACTTC. Amino acid sequence: CASSLAGDRGAYEQYF. This chain connects TRBV7-9 to TRBJ2-7; 10 nucleotides agree with TRBD1. Losses at the gene ends were 0 bases for V and 4 bases for J; bases not matched to a gene: 6. The CDR3 extends over 16 amino acids. Germline values: CDR1 SEHNR, CDR2 FQNEAQ (reference sequence).

For the CDR3, the DNA is TGTGCCTGGAGTGGGGACAGGGGAAGTCGGGAGACCCAGTACTTC. Its translation: CAWSGDRGSRETQYF. V and J are TRBV30 and TRBJ2-5, with 10 bases that match TRBD1. The J segment lost 5 bases and the V segment lost 1 base, leaving 7 bases of the junction unmatched. The length of the CDR3 is 15 residues. In germline, CDR1 is GTSNPN, CDR2 SVGIG (reference sequence).

The chain couples TRBV28 to TRBJ2-7; D gene ambiguous. The CDR3 covers 13 residues. Trimming left V 6 bases short and J 5 bases short, with 14 bases between. Germline CDR1 and CDR2: MDHEN and SYDVKM. CDR3 coding DNA: TGTGCCAGCAGGGATAATTGGGTGGACGAGCAGTACTTC. Amino acid sequence: CASRDNWVDEQYF.

This chain's CDR3 is CASRWTGRYEQYF. CDR3 bases: TGTGCCAGCAGATGGACAGGGAGGTACGAGCAGTACTTC. The V and J genes are TRBV13 and TRBJ2-7; 8 bases fit TRBD1. Unmatched junction bases numbered 5, after V lost 6 bases and J lost 4 bases. The V gene's germline CDR1 is PRHDT and CDR2 FYEKMQ (reference sequence). There are 13 residues in the CDR3.

The chain employs TRBV28 and TRBJ2-7; perhaps TRBD2 as D (5 bases). V lost 5 bases, J lost 5 bases, and 10 bases lay in between. Germline V gene lookup returns CDR1 MDHEN and CDR2 SYDVKM. The length of the CDR3 is 12 residues. The CDR3 loop reads CASSRSGNEQYF. CDR3 sequence (DNA): TGTGCCAGCAGTCGTTCGGGGAACGAGCAGTACTTC.

The V call is TRBV29-1, the J call TRBJ2-5; D gene uncertain. The CDR3 is made up of 12 amino acids. Trimming took off 4 bases at V and 3 bases at J, with 9 bases between the two ends. Germline CDR1 SQVTM, CDR2 ANQGSEA. DNA for the CDR3: TGCAGCGTTGTGGCCAGAAAAGAGACCCAGTACTTC. Translated, it gives CSVVARKETQYF.

The chain recombines TRBV4-1 with TRBJ2-7; TRBD1 agrees at 11 bases. Germline V CDR1 and CDR2: MGHRA, YSYEKL. J was trimmed by 4 bases and V by 10 bases; bases with no gene match: 12. CDR3 length: 15 amino acids. This CDR3 reads CATSDWTGGYYEQYF. DNA for the CDR3: TGCGCCACCTCAGACTGGACAGGGGGCTATTACGAGCAGTACTTC.

The chain links TRBV15 to TRBJ2-3; D is possibly TRBD1 or TRBD2 (5 bases each). Germline CDR1 reads LNHNV; CDR2 reads YYDKDF (reference sequence). The CDR3 is made up of 16 amino acids. V was clipped by 1 base and J by 5 bases, with 16 bases between them. CDR3 amino acids: CATSRGVVWGRDTQYF. In DNA, the CDR3 is TGTGCCACCAGCAGAGGCGTAGTATGGGGGAGAGATACGCAGTATTTT. Based on the CDR3 plus reference TRBV15 and TRBJ2-3, the full variable domain is DAMVIQNPRYQVTQFGKPVTLSCSQTLNHNVMYWYQQKSSQAPKLLFHYYDKDFNNEADTPDNFQSRRPNTSFCFLDIRSPGLGDTAMYLCATSRGVVWGRDTQYFGPGTRLTVL.

V and J are TRBV5-1 and TRBJ2-1; D is perhaps TRBD2 (7 bases). From germline, CDR1 is SGHRS and CDR2 YFSETQ. This CDR3 spans 17 amino acids. V lost 4 bases to trimming and J lost 8 bases, with 25 bases between them. CDR3 coding DNA: TGCGCCAGCAGCCCAAGGGGGGGCTGGGGAAACAATCATGAGCAGTTCTTC. Protein sequence: CASSPRGGWGNNHEQFF.

V and J are TRBV10-3 and TRBJ1-3, with D possibly being TRBD1 (5 bases). Trimming took off 7 bases at V and 0 bases at J, with 7 bases between the two ends. Per the germline V gene, CDR1 is ENHRY and CDR2 is SYGVKD. This CDR3 has 13 residues. The CDR3: CAITGFSGNTIYF. The CDR3, as DNA: TGTGCCATCACAGGGTTCTCTGGAAACACCATATATTTT.

Only a few counts were recorded for this clone. This CDR3 is also generated by other DNA sequences in the sample. This chain links TRBV11-2 with TRBJ2-6; D unclear. V lost 3 bases to trimming and J lost 0 bases, with 0 bases between them. Looked up from germline, CDR1 is SGHAT and CDR2 is FQNNGV. CDR3 size: 13 residues. This CDR3 is CASSFSGANVLTF. CDR3 nucleotides: TGTGCCAGCAGCTTCTCTGGGGCCAACGTCCTGACTTTC.

The V call is TRBV7-6, the J call TRBJ2-7; 9 bases fit TRBD1. CDR1 and CDR2 (germline): SGHVS, FNYEAQ. CDR3 length equals 15 residues. V lost 5 bases, J lost 4 bases, and 9 bases stayed unmatched. CDR3 in amino acids: CASSTHRGQVYEQYF. CDR3 nucleotides: TGTGCCAGCAGCACACACAGGGGGCAAGTTTACGAGCAGTACTTC.

This clone was counted a single time. The chain recombines TRBV5-1 with TRBJ1-2, with D possibly matching TRBD1 (5 bases). The V end was cut by 2 bases, the J end by 5 bases, with 16 bases between. The V gene's germline CDR1 is SGHRS and CDR2 YFSETQ. The CDR3 has 15 residues. The CDR3 region is CASSFLGGDAYGYTF. Written as DNA, the CDR3 is TGCGCCAGCAGCTTCCTGGGAGGGGATGCTTATGGCTACACCTTC. The whole variable domain, filled in from reference TRBV5-1 and TRBJ1-2, reads KAGVTQTPRYLIKTRGQQVTLSCSPISGHRSVSWYQQTPGQGLQFLFEYFSETQRNKGNFPGRFSGRQFSNSRSEMNVSTLELGDSALYLCASSFLGGDAYGYTFGSGTRLTVV.